This TCR beta chain was observed in a study of T cell responses to AZD1222 COVID-19 vaccine. Points from the study as a whole: A mostly white British donor set with more females was recruited, and clonal diversity was possibly underestimated. Compared with day 0, the breadth and depth of the Spike-specific TCR repertoire rose significantly after two doses of AZD1222.

In the case of this clone: Its antigen is unidentified.

The CDR3 has 12 amino acids. Per germline, CDR1 KGHSH and CDR2 LQKENI. Trimming removed 3 bases from V and 7 bases from J, with 4 bases in between. Repertoires were generated with immunoSEQ multiplex PCR, while TCRdb's copy carries only in-frame clones and drops some. This sample yields 110,000 to 150,000 clones, of which approximately 90% are seen a single time; roughly 3% belongs to the top ten. The chain employs TRBV18 and TRBJ1-6; no clear D. Sequenced here: peripheral blood, sampled 28 days after the second AZD1222 dose. The clonotype was recovered from an adult who received the AZD1222 COVID-19 vaccine. The CDR3: CASSPGNSPLHF. Written as DNA, the CDR3 is TGTGCCAGCTCACCTGGGAATTCACCCCTCCACTTT. The full variable domain, in which reference TRBV18 and TRBJ1-6 provide the parts outside the CDR3, is NAGVMQNPRHLVRRRGQEARLRCSPMKGHSHVYWYRQLPEEGLKFMVYLQKENIIDESGMPKERFSAEFPKEGPSILRIQQVVRGDSAAYFCASSPGNSPLHFGNGTRLTVT.